The 32 T cell receptor beta chains in this list originate from one sample, sequenced in a study of blood T cell repertoires in COVID-19. Repertoires were generated with immunoSEQ multiplex PCR, while TCRdb's copy carries only in-frame clones and drops some. The sample lists about 210,000 clones, around 85% occurring once. Sequencing was carried out using peripheral blood. Source of these receptors: a woman in her seventies with COVID-19, enrolled during active disease.

The chain has TRBV18 and TRBJ1-1, with a tentative D call TRBD1 (5 bases). This CDR3 comprises 16 residues. The ends were cut back, 2 bases at V and 1 base at J, with 14 bases in the middle. Germline CDR1 KGHSH, CDR2 LQKENI. The CDR3 loop is CASSPWPGQRNTEAFF. The CDR3 bases are TGTGCCAGCTCACCATGGCCTGGACAACGGAACACTGAAGCTTTCTTT.

The chain employs TRBV3-1 (or the pseudogene TRBV3-2) and TRBJ2-3; TRBD2 matches 13 bases. The CDR3 has 18 residues. V lost 0 bases, J lost 5 bases, and 8 bases stayed unmatched. Germline-derived CDR1 and CDR2 are LGHDT and YNNKEL (reference sequence). CDR3 in DNA: TGTGCCAGCAGCCAAGAGACTAGCGGGGGGCCGAACGAAGATACGCAGTATTTT. Translating gives CASSQETSGGPNEDTQYF.

J is TRBJ2-1 and V is TRBV7-3, with 14 bases matching TRBD2. The germline gives CDR1 SGHTA, CDR2 FQGTGA. Germline trimming cut 5 bases from V and 7 bases from J; bases unmatched to any gene: 7. This CDR3 contains 16 residues. The CDR3 region is CASSPRGLAGVNEQFF. As DNA, the CDR3 is TGTGCCAGCAGCCCTAGGGGACTAGCGGGAGTAAATGAGCAGTTCTTC.

The chain links TRBV4-2 to TRBJ2-2; 7 bases are shared with TRBD2. The CDR3 is made up of 16 amino acids. Losses at the gene ends were 0 bases for V and 4 bases for J; bases not matched to a gene: 5. Germline V gene lookup returns CDR1 LGHNA and CDR2 YNFKEQ. CDR3 in amino acids: CASSQDPPGGTGELFF. For the CDR3, the DNA is TGTGCCAGCAGCCAAGATCCCCCGGGAGGCACCGGGGAGCTGTTTTTT.

The chain links TRBV9 to TRBJ2-1, with D unclear. CDR3 length: 12 residues. Looked up from germline, CDR1 is SGDLS and CDR2 is YYNGEE. V lost 1 base and J lost 3, with 2 bases in between. CDR3 nucleotide sequence: TGTGCCAGCAGCGTATACTACAATGAGCAGTTCTTC. This codes for CASSVYYNEQFF.

This clone showed up just a few times. The chain couples TRBV11-3 to TRBJ2-5; the D gene is possibly TRBD2 (5 bases). The CDR3 has 14 amino acids. Germline CDR1 reads SGHNT; CDR2 reads YENEEA. The V end was cut by 2 bases, the J end by 2 bases, with 9 bases between. In DNA form, the CDR3 reads TGTGCCAGCAGCTTAAACGGAGGACAAGAGACCCAGTACTTC. Translating it yields CASSLNGGQETQYF.

The J gene is TRBJ2-7, the V gene TRBV29-1; 7 bases line up with TRBD2. Trimming removed 5 bases from V and 4 bases from J; junction bases left unmatched: 14. The CDR3 sequence is 15 residues long. Germline V gives CDR1 SQVTM, CDR2 ANQGSEA. In DNA, the CDR3 is TGCAGCGTTAGGGGCGGAGCGGGGCCTCAGTACGAGCAGTACTTC. Translating it yields CSVRGGAGPQYEQYF.

The chain uses TRBV9 and TRBJ1-2, with TRBD1 matching over 7 bases. Germline values: CDR1 SGDLS, CDR2 YYNGEE. The junction had 9 bases not matched to a gene; V was cut back by 4 bases and J by 6 bases. The CDR3 length is 14 residues. The CDR3 nucleotides read TGTGCCAGCAGCCTAAGGGACAGCAGAGATGGCTACACCTTC. It translates to CASSLRDSRDGYTF. The whole variable domain, filled in from reference TRBV9 and TRBJ1-2, reads DSGVTQTPKHLITATGQRVTLRCSPRSGDLSVYWYQQSLDQGLQFLIQYYNGEERAKGNILERFSAQQFPDLHSELNLSSLELGDSALYFCASSLRDSRDGYTFGSGTRLTVV.

This clone was observed a handful of times. Other DNA sequences in this sample translate to the same CDR3. This sequence joins TRBV12-3 or TRBV12-4 and TRBJ1-1, with D possibly matching TRBD1 (6 bases). V was shortened by 3 bases and J by 4 bases, with 9 bases between the two germline ends. The CDR3 contains 13 residues. The CDR3 spells CASSFQGTTEAFF. In nucleotides, the CDR3 is TGTGCCAGCAGTTTTCAGGGGACCACTGAAGCTTTCTTT.

This chain links TRBV7-3 with TRBJ1-1, with 8 bases that match TRBD1. The length of the CDR3 is 14 residues. Germline V gene sequence: CDR1 SGHTA, CDR2 FQGTGA. J was trimmed by 5 bases and V by 5 bases; bases with no gene match: 7. The CDR3 DNA reads TGTGCCAGCAGCCCGCGGACAGGGTCGACTGAAGCTTTCTTT. Protein product: CASSPRTGSTEAFF.

The chain has TRBV2 and TRBJ2-1, with 11 bases identical to TRBD2. CDR1 and CDR2 (germline): SNHLY, FYNNEI. The CDR3 consists of 16 residues. Trimming cost V 5 bases and J 6 bases; bases outside gene matches: 9. In DNA form, the CDR3 reads TGTGCCAGCAGTCCCGGGACTAGCGGAGGAAGCAATGAGCAGTTCTTC. It yields the protein CASSPGTSGGSNEQFF.

The chain combines TRBV6-6 with TRBJ2-5; possible D gene TRBD1, 6 bases. Germline V CDR1 and CDR2: MNHNY, SVGAGI (reference sequence). Deletions cut 6 bases from V and 5 bases from J, with 16 bases between. This CDR3 is 14 amino acids long. The CDR3 loop is CASRSQGRGETQYF. CDR3 in DNA: TGTGCCAGCAGATCACAGGGTAGGGGGGAGACCCAGTACTTC.

The rearrangement links TRBV4-1 to TRBJ2-7; 9 positions agree with TRBD1. Germline V gene sequence: CDR1 MGHRA, CDR2 YSYEKL. The V gene end was trimmed by 3 bases and the J gene end by 2 bases; junction bases not matched to a gene: 11. CDR3 size: 17 residues. The CDR3 loop reads CASSHAARTGATYEQYF. The CDR3 DNA reads TGCGCCAGCAGCCACGCCGCCAGGACAGGGGCCACCTACGAGCAGTACTTC.

The sample holds a few counts of this clone. The rearrangement links TRBV11-2 to TRBJ2-3, with D uncertain. V lost 4 bases to trimming and J lost 4 bases, with 12 bases between them. CDR1 SGHAT and CDR2 FQNNGV come from the germline V gene. The CDR3 sequence is 14 residues long. This chain's CDR3 is CASSSPLSPDTQYF. In DNA form, the CDR3 reads TGTGCCAGCAGCTCCCCCCTAAGTCCAGATACGCAGTATTTT.

This clone was recorded a few times. The chain couples TRBV6-5 to TRBJ2-7; TRBD1 matches 9 bases. CDR1 and CDR2 from the germline V gene are MNHEY and SVGAGI. V lost 11 bases and J lost 3; bases outside the gene matches: 11. This CDR3 is built from 14 residues. The CDR3 DNA sequence: TGTGCCGCCACCGGGGACAGGGCTTACTACGAGCAGTACTTC. Protein: CAATGDRAYYEQYF.

This chain uses TRBV2 with TRBJ2-1; the match to TRBD2 covers 7 bases. This CDR3 spans 13 amino acids. V lost 4 bases and J lost 6; bases outside the gene matches: 3. Looked up from germline, CDR1 is SNHLY and CDR2 is FYNNEI. The CDR3 reads CASSAERGNEQFF. The CDR3 coding sequence is TGTGCCAGCAGTGCGGAGCGGGGCAATGAGCAGTTCTTC.

CDR3 sequence reads: CASSTTGPEAFF. DNA for the CDR3: TGCGCCAGCAGCACAACAGGGCCTGAAGCTTTCTTT. The rearrangement joins TRBV5-1 to TRBJ1-1, with a possible D match to TRBD1 (6 bases). CDR1 and CDR2 (germline): SGHRS, YFSETQ. This CDR3 has 12 residues. V was trimmed by 4 bases and J by 6 bases, leaving 10 bases between them. Together with reference TRBV5-1 and TRBJ1-1, the CDR3 gives the full variable domain: KAGVTQTPRYLIKTRGQQVTLSCSPISGHRSVSWYQQTPGQGLQFLFEYFSETQRNKGNFPGRFSGRQFSNSRSEMNVSTLELGDSALYLCASSTTGPEAFFGQGTRLTVV.

This chain uses TRBV2 with TRBJ2-2, with D perhaps TRBD1 (6 bases). V was clipped by 7 bases and J by 1 base, with 13 bases between them. The CDR3 extends over 15 amino acids. Per germline, CDR1 SNHLY and CDR2 FYNNEI. The CDR3 DNA sequence: TGTGCCAGCACCATCCGGGACAAGAACACCGGGGAGCTGTTTTTT. This gives the protein CASTIRDKNTGELFF. Variable domain in full (rest from reference TRBV2 and TRBJ2-2): EPEVTQTPSHQVTQMGQEVILRCVPISNHLYFYWYRQILGQKVEFLVSFYNNEISEKSEIFDDQFSVERPDGSNFTLKIRSTKLEDSAMYFCASTIRDKNTGELFFGEGSRLTVL.

V usage is TRBV5-1 and J usage is TRBJ2-4, with D possibly matching TRBD1 (6 bases). The germline V and J ends were trimmed by 4 bases and 0 bases, with 14 bases remaining between them. CDR3 length: 16 residues. Germline V gene sequence: CDR1 SGHRS, CDR2 YFSETQ. The CDR3 DNA follows: TGCGCCAGCAGCGAGGACAGAGCCCTAGCCAAAAACATTCAGTACTTC. This encodes CASSEDRALAKNIQYF.

V gene TRBV18 combines with J gene TRBJ2-1, with D possibly being TRBD1 (8 bases). The CDR3 is 16 amino acids. The germline V gene encodes CDR1 KGHSH and CDR2 LQKENI. Trimming stripped 2 bases from V and 7 bases from J, with 18 bases between. The CDR3 DNA is TGTGCCAGCTCACCATTTACGACAGGGGAGGGGAATGAGCAGTTCTTC. Translated: CASSPFTTGEGNEQFF.

This sequence joins TRBV19 and TRBJ2-5; the match to TRBD2 covers 7 bases. The CDR3 runs 15 residues. Germline V gives CDR1 LNHDA, CDR2 SQIVND (reference sequence). V was pared by 7 bases and J by 0 bases, with 8 bases of the junction left unmatched. CDR3 bases: TGTGCCAGTACCCTGGGAGCGGGGAACCAAGAGACCCAGTACTTC. This encodes CASTLGAGNQETQYF.

This chain joins TRBV19 and TRBJ2-4; the D gene is possibly TRBD1 (5 bases). This CDR3 is built from 13 residues. Trimming took off 8 bases at V and 8 bases at J, with 16 bases between the two ends. In germline, CDR1 is LNHDA, CDR2 SQIVND (reference sequence). CDR3 coding DNA: TGTGCCAGTCAGGGTTCGGGTTTGGACATTCAGTACTTC. It encodes CASQGSGLDIQYF. Filled out from reference TRBV19 and TRBJ2-4, the complete variable domain reads DGGITQSPKYLFRKEGQNVTLSCEQNLNHDAMYWYRQDPGQGLRLIYYSQIVNDFQKGDIAEGYSVSREKKESFPLTVTSAQKNPTAFYLCASQGSGLDIQYFGAGTRLSVL.

This clone was seen once. The V and J genes are TRBV12-3 or TRBV12-4 and TRBJ2-3; unclear D gene. The V and J ends lost 6 bases and 3 bases respectively, with 7 bases between them. This CDR3 spans 12 amino acids. This CDR3 is CASSQHTDTQYF. DNA of the CDR3: TGTGCCAGCAGCCAACATACAGATACGCAGTATTTT.

This chain joins TRBV3-1 (or the pseudogene TRBV3-2) and TRBJ2-2; 7 nucleotides align to TRBD1. Germline V gene sequence: CDR1 LGHDT, CDR2 YNNKEL (reference sequence). The J segment lost 2 bases and the V segment lost 1 base, leaving 10 bases of the junction unmatched. The CDR3 contains 18 residues. The CDR3 loop is CASSQGRGQSINTGELFF. The CDR3 DNA sequence: TGTGCCAGCAGCCAAGGACGGGGACAGTCTATCAACACCGGGGAGCTGTTTTTT.

The rearrangement links TRBV12-3 or TRBV12-4 to TRBJ2-1; D possibly corresponds to TRBD2 (5 bases). V gave up 2 bases and J gave up 12 bases, with 8 bases separating them. There are 11 residues in the CDR3. The CDR3, as DNA: TGTGCCAGCAGTTTAAGAGGGAGGCAGTTCTTC. It translates to CASSLRGRQFF.

This clone was found once. The J gene is TRBJ1-2, the V gene TRBV7-2; D perhaps matches TRBD1 (6 bases). V lost 4 bases to trimming and J lost 0 bases, with 21 bases between them. Per germline, CDR1 SGHTA and CDR2 FQGNSA. CDR3 length: 18 amino acids. The CDR3 nucleotides are TGTGCCAGCAGCTACTCCGGGACAACTATTCCCACTAACTATGGCTACACCTTC. It is translated as CASSYSGTTIPTNYGYTF. The variable domain in full, with the rest retrieved from reference TRBV7-2 and TRBJ1-2, is GAGVSQSPSNKVTEKGKDVELRCDPISGHTALYWYRQSLGQGLEFLIYFQGNSAPDKSGLPSDRFSAERTGGSVSTLTIQRTQQEDSAVYLCASSYSGTTIPTNYGYTFGSGTRLTVV.

The V gene is TRBV7-2, the J gene TRBJ1-2, with TRBD1 identical over 7 bases. There are 16 residues in the CDR3. Germline V gene data show CDR1 as SGHTA and CDR2 as FQGNSA. Losses at the gene ends were 6 bases for V and 1 base for J; bases not matched to a gene: 11. The CDR3 bases are TGTGCCAGCAGTTCATGGGACAGATCGATTAACTATGGCTACACCTTC. This gives the protein CASSSWDRSINYGYTF.

This clone was detected only a few times. The gene calls are TRBV14 and TRBJ1-3; D not resolved. CDR3 length equals 15 residues. Per germline, CDR1 SGHDN and CDR2 FVKESK. V was shortened by 4 bases and J by 0 bases, with 10 bases between the two germline ends. Here the CDR3 DNA reads TGTGCCAGCAGCCCAAAAGTCGGCTCTGGAAACACCATATATTTT. Protein: CASSPKVGSGNTIYF.

This chain connects TRBV7-2 to TRBJ2-7; no firm D call. The CDR3 spans 12 residues. V was pared by 5 bases and J by 6 bases, with 11 bases between. The germline CDR1 and CDR2 sequences are SGHTA and FQGNSA. CDR3 nucleotide sequence: TGTGCCAGCAGCCGCTATACCGCCGAGCAGTACTTC. This gives the protein CASSRYTAEQYF.

The J gene is TRBJ2-1, the V gene TRBV12-5, with a possible D match to TRBD2 (6 bases). Germline assignment: CDR1 LGHNT and CDR2 FRNRAP. The CDR3 contains 15 residues. Trimming removed 2 bases from V and 7 bases from J, with 15 bases in between. CDR3 protein: CASGLMTGDANEQFF. CDR3 in DNA: TGTGCTAGTGGTTTGATGACGGGAGATGCGAATGAGCAGTTCTTC.

The rearrangement links TRBV5-1 to TRBJ2-3; D might be TRBD2 (5 bases). The CDR3 runs to 13 residues. Deletions cut 4 bases from V and 5 bases from J, with 11 bases between. Germline CDR1 reads SGHRS; CDR2 reads YFSETQ. The CDR3: CASSEDGEDTQYF. CDR3 sequence (DNA): TGCGCCAGCAGCGAGGACGGGGAAGATACGCAGTATTTT.

The rearrangement joins TRBV3-1 (or the pseudogene TRBV3-2) to TRBJ1-1, with D possibly TRBD1 on 6 matching bases. The V gene's germline CDR1 is LGHDT and CDR2 YNNKEL (reference sequence). The ends were cut back, 1 base at V and 8 bases at J, with 11 bases in the middle. The CDR3 covers 13 residues. CDR3 in amino acids: CASSQGTGREAFF. Here the CDR3 DNA reads TGTGCCAGCAGCCAAGGAACAGGGCGGGAAGCTTTCTTT.